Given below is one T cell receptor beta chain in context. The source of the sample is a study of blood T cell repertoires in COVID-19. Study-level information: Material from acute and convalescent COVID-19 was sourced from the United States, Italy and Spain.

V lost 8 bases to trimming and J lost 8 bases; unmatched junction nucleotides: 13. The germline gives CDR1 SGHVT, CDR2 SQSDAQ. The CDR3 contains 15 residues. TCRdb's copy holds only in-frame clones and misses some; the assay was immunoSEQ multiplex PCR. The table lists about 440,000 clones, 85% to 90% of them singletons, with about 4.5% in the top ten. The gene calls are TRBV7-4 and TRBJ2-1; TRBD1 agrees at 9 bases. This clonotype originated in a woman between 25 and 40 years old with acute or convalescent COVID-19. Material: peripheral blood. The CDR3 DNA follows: TGTGCCAGCCTCACAGGGGGCCCGTCGGTCTATGAGCAGTTCTTC. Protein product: CASLTGGPSVYEQFF. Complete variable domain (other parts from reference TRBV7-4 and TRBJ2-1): GAGVSQSPRYKVAKRGRDVALRCDSISGHVTLYWYRQTLGQGSEVLTYSQSDAQRDKSGRPSGRFSAERPERSVSTLKIQRTEQGDSAVYLCASLTGGPSVYEQFFGPGTRLTVL.